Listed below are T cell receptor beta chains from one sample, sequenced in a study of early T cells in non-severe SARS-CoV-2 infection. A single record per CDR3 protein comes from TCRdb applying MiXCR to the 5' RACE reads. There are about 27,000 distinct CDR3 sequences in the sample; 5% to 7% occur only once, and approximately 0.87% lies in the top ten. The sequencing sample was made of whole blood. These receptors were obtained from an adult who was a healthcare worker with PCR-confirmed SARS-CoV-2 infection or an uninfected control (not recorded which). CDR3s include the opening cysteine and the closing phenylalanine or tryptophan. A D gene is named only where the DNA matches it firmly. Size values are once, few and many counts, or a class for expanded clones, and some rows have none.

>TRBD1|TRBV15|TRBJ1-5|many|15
TGTGCCACCAGCAGAGGCGTGACAGGGTATCAGCCCCAGCATTTT
CATSRGVTGYQPQHF
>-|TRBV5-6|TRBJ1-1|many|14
TGTGCCAGCAGCTTTCAGGACAGCTCGGTAGAAGCTTTCTTT
CASSFQDSSVEAFF
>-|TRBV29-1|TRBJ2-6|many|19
TGCAGCGTTGTCTCCAGCGGTGCAGAATACAACTCTGGGGCCAACGTCCTGACTTTC
CSVVSSGAEYNSGANVLTF
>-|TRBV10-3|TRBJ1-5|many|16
TGTGCCATCAGTGATCCCGGGATAGGGAGCAATCAGCCCCAGCATTTT
CAISDPGIGSNQPQHF
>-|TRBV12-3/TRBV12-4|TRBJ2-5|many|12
TGTGCCAGCAGTTTTATCCGAGAGACCCAGTACTTC
CASSFIRETQYF
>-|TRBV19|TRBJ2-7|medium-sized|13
TGTGCCAGTAGTAAGGGACTCTACAACGAGCAGTACTTC
CASSKGLYNEQYF
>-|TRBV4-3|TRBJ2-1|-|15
TGCGCCAGCAGCCAAGATTGGGAAAGCTACAATGAGCAGTTCTTC
CASSQDWESYNEQFF
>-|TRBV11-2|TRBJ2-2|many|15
TGTGCCAGCTCCTCTCGGGGGCTGGGGACCGGGGAGCTGTTTTTT
CASSSRGLGTGELFF
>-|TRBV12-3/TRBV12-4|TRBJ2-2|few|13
TGTGCCAGCAGTTCACAGGGCACCGGGGAGCTGTTTTTT
CASSSQGTGELFF
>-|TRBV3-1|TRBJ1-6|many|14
TGTGCCAGCAGCCAAGGACAAGGGGACACACCCCTCCACTTT
CASSQGQGDTPLHF
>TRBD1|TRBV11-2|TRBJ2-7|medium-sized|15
TGTGCCAGCAGCACCCCGGGACAGAAATTCTACGAGCAGTACTTC
CASSTPGQKFYEQYF
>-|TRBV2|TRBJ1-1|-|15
TGTGCCAGCAGTATCCAGGTACCCATGAACACTGAAGCTTTCTTT
CASSIQVPMNTEAFF
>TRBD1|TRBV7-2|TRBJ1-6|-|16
TGTGCCAGCAGCTTAGCGGGACAGGGGGCATGGTCACCCCTCCACTTT
CASSLAGQGAWSPLHF
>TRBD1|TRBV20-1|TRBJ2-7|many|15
TGCAGTGCTAGAGGGGGGGACAGGGTGTCCTACGAGCAGTACTTC
CSARGGDRVSYEQYF
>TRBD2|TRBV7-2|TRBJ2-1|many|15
TGTGCCAGCAGCCCAGTAGCGGGAGGATTCAATGAGCAGTTCTTC
CASSPVAGGFNEQFF
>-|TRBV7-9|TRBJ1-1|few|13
TGTGCCAGCAGCGTAGAGATGAACACTGAAGCTTTCTTT
CASSVEMNTEAFF
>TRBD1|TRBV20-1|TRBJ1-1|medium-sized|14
TGCAGTGCTAGTGGGTCTCCAGGGGGCGCGAGGGCTTTCTTT
CSASGSPGGARAFF
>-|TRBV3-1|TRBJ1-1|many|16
TGTGCCAGCAGCCAATTACCGGGACAACTGAACACTGAAGCTTTCTTT
CASSQLPGQLNTEAFF
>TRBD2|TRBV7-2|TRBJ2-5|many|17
TGTGCCAGCAGTTTTTTAAGACTAGCGGGTCCACAGGAGACCCAGTACTTC
CASSFLRLAGPQETQYF
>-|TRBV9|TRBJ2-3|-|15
TGTGCCAGCAGCTCCCCCGGGAGAAGCACAGATACGCAGTATTTT
CASSSPGRSTDTQYF
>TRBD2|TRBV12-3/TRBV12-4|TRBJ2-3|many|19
TGTGCCAGCAGTTTGACTGGATACTTTCCTAGCGGGAGTACAGATACGCAGTATTTT
CASSLTGYFPSGSTDTQYF
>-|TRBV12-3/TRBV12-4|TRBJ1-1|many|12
TGTGCCAGCAGTTTGCAGGGTACTGAAGCTTTCTTT
CASSLQGTEAFF
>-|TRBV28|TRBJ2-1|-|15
TGTGCCAGCCGATCAAGACCCAACTCCTACAATGAGCAGTTCTTC
CASRSRPNSYNEQFF
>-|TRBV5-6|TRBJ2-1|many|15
TGTGCCAGCAGCGCCCCTGGGGTGGCCTACAATGAGCAGTTCTTC
CASSAPGVAYNEQFF
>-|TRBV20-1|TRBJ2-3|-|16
TGCAGTGCTAGACCCATTGGGGGCAGGGGGGTGGATACGCAGTATTTT
CSARPIGGRGVDTQYF
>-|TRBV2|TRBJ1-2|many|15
TGTGCCAGCGGGCGGTTTGCAGAACTTAGCGTTGGCTACACCTTC
CASGRFAELSVGYTF
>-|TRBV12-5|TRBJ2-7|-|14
TGTGCTAGTGGTCCACCAACCGGGGTCTACGAGCAGTACTTC
CASGPPTGVYEQYF
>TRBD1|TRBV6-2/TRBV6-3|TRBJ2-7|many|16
TGTGCCAGCAGTTCGCACCCGGGACAGGGCTCCTACGAGCAGTACTTC
CASSSHPGQGSYEQYF
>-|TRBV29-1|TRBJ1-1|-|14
TGCAGCGTTGAGGGGCACCACCCGAACACTGAAGCTTTCTTT
CSVEGHHPNTEAFF
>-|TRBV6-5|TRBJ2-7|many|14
TGTGCCAGCAGTTACCCTGGAGGCAGCAACGAGCAGCACTTC
CASSYPGGSNEQHF
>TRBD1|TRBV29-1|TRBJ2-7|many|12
TGCAGCTTCCGGGACAGACCCGACGAGCAGTACTTC
CSFRDRPDEQYF
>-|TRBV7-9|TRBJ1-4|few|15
TGTGCCAGCAGCGGCTGGCCACAGTATAATAAAAAACTGTTTTTT
CASSGWPQYNKKLFF
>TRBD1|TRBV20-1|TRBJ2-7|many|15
TGCAGTGCTAGAGATACAGGGGTCCAGTCCTACGAGCAGTACTTC
CSARDTGVQSYEQYF
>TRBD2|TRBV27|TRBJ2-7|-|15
TGTGCCAGCAGTTCTACTAGCGGGTTGGTTTTCAGGCAGTACTTC
CASSSTSGLVFRQYF
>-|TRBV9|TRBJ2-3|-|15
TGTGCCAGCAGCGTCCAGCGACGGCCCCCAGATACGCAGTATTTT
CASSVQRRPPDTQYF
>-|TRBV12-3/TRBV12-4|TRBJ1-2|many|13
TGTGCCAGCAGTTTAGACAGGGAATATGGCTACACCTTC
CASSLDREYGYTF
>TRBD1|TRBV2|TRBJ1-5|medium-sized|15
TGTGCCAGCAGTGGTGGGACAGGGGGGAATCAGCCCCAGCATTTT
CASSGGTGGNQPQHF
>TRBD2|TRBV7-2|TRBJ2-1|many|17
TGTGCCAGCAGCCCATCTAGCGGGGGAATCTCCTACAATGAGCAGTTCTTC
CASSPSSGGISYNEQFF
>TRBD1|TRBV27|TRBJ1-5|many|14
TGTGCCAGCAGTTTAACAGGGGGAATTCAGCCCCAGCATTTT
CASSLTGGIQPQHF
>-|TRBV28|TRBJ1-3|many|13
TGTGCCAGCTCTCTCGCGGGGGGAAACACCATATATTTT
CASSLAGGNTIYF
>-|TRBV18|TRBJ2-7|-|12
TGTGCCAGCTCACCATATGGGGGCGAGCAGTACTTC
CASSPYGGEQYF
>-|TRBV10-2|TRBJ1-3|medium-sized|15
TGCGCCAGCAAGAGTACGGGGGACTCTGGAAACACCATATATTTT
CASKSTGDSGNTIYF
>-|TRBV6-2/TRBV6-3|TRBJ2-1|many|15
TGTGCCAGCAGGGGCGGGGACGCCGACACCAATGAGCAGTTCTTC
CASRGGDADTNEQFF
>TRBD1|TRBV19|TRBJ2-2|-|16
TGTGCCAGTAGTTTAAGACAGGGTTCGGTTTACGGGGAGCTGTTTTTT
CASSLRQGSVYGELFF
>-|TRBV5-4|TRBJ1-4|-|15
TGTGCCAGCAGCTTGGGGGGCTCAACTAATGAAAAACTGTTTTTT
CASSLGGSTNEKLFF
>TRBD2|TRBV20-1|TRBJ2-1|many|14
TGCAGTGCTGGCGGGGGGGCACGTTACAATGAGCAGTTCTTC
CSAGGGARYNEQFF
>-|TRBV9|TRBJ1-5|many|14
TGTGCCAGCAGCGCGCCGGGGGTCAATCAGCCCCAGCATTTT
CASSAPGVNQPQHF
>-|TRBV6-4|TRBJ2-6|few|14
TGTGCCAGCAGTGACAACTCTGGGGCCAACGTCCTGACTTTC
CASSDNSGANVLTF
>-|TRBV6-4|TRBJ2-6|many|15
TGTGCCAGCAGTGACTCGAACTCTGGGGCCAACGTCCTGACTTTC
CASSDSNSGANVLTF
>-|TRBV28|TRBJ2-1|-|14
TGTGCCAGCACCCAGGGGGGCCCCCTAAATGAGCAGTTCTTC
CASTQGGPLNEQFF
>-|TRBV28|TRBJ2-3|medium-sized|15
TGTGCCAGCAGTTGGGGGGAAGGCAGCACAGATACGCAGTATTTT
CASSWGEGSTDTQYF
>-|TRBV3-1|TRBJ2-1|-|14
TGTGCCAGCAGCCAATCAGCGACTAGGAATGAGCAGTTCTTC
CASSQSATRNEQFF
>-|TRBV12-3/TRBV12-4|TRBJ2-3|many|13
TGTGCCAGCAGTCCCGGCGCTCTATATACGCAGTATTTT
CASSPGALYTQYF
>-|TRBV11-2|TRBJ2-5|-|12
TGTGCCAGCAGCTTGTCCCGCGCGACCCAGTACTTC
CASSLSRATQYF
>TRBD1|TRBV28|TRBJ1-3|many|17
TGTGCCAGCAGCAACCAGGGGGCGCTTGATGAAGCGAACACCATATATTTT
CASSNQGALDEANTIYF
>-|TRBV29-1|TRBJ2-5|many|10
TGCAGCGTTGGCCAAGAGACCCAGTACTTC
CSVGQETQYF
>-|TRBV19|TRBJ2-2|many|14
TGTGCCAGTAGTACCCTCGTAAGAGACGGGGAGCTGTTTTTT
CASSTLVRDGELFF
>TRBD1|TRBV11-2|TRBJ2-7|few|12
TGTGCCAGCAGACAGGGGTCCTACGAGCAGTACTTC
CASRQGSYEQYF
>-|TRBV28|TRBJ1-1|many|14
TGTGCCAGCAGTTTGATCAGGGTTGACACTGAAGCTTTCTTT
CASSLIRVDTEAFF
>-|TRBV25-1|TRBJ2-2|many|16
TGTGCCAGCCAGGTGCCTGACGGGAGTCCCACCGGGGAGCTGTTTTTT
CASQVPDGSPTGELFF